The following is a TCR beta chain sequence with its context. Its antigen is not known. These data come from a study of regulatory T cells in long-lasting Graves disease. The time point is: persistent/refractory GD, antithyroid drugs over 5 years with positive TRAb. Following extraction of RNA from PBMCs, that RNA was used to make the TCR library. Through Arm-PCR of CDR3 regions and iRepertoire HTBI primers, TCR beta libraries were built. TCRdb re-derived calls from the multiplex PCR reads in MiXCR, one entry per CDR3 protein. The table lists 650,000 to 700,000 distinct CDR3 sequences, 25% to 30% of them singletons. V lost 4 bases and J 4 bases, leaving 13 bases between the germline ends. The CDR3 length is 14 residues. Germline CDR1 is LGHDT and CDR2 is YNNKEL (reference sequence). Study observations and caveats: The study found TRBV28, TRBJ1-2 and TRBJ2-5 favored in persistent disease. Those with persistent Graves' had less TCR diversity than newly diagnosed patients.

The material was peripheral blood mononuclear cells (PBMCs), obtained when the disease was refractory, from a patient treated with antithyroid drugs. The chain joins TRBV3-1 to TRBJ1-1; D might be TRBD1 (5 bases). This TCR derives from a female donor with Graves disease. The CDR3 DNA reads TGTGCCAGCAGCCGAGCAGGGAGGGGCACTGAAGCTTTCTTT. This translates into CASSRAGRGTEAFF.